A selection of T cell receptor beta chains follows, all from one sample in a study of glioma-infiltrating T cells after dendritic cell vaccination. Libraries were prepared by immunoSEQ multiplex PCR; TCRdb keeps only in-frame clonotypes and omits some of them. Seen here are more than 55,000 clones, more than 70% observed once, and the top ten hold approximately 8.9%. The sample was blood, taken after dendritic cell vaccination. The receptors shown here come from a human donor with glioblastoma. Each CDR3 is given with its conserved first and last residue. D genes are given only for firm matches. Clone size, where shown, is once, few, many, or a class for clones that have expanded.

d_gene,abundance,v_gene,j_gene,CDR3nt,CDR3aa
TRBD2,-,TRBV6-1,TRBJ2-7,TGTGCCAGCAGGACTAGCGGGGCCTCCTACGAGCAGTACTTC,CASRTSGASYEQYF
-,few,TRBV7-2,TRBJ2-7,TGTGCCAGCAGCTTAGTCGGTAAGCCAGGCGAGCAGTACTTC,CASSLVGKPGEQYF
-,-,TRBV4-3,TRBJ2-4,TGCGCCAGCAGCCAACGTATTGCACAAGAAGATTCTGGAAACATTCAGTACTTC,CASSQRIAQEDSGNIQYF
-,-,TRBV4-3,TRBJ1-5,TGCGCCAGCAGCCAAGATAGTACGGTCGGCAATCAGCCCCAGCATTTT,CASSQDSTVGNQPQHF
TRBD1,-,TRBV29-1,TRBJ1-1,TGCAGCGCAAAACAGGGGGGGAACACTGAAGCTTTCTTT,CSAKQGGNTEAFF
TRBD2,-,TRBV28,TRBJ2-4,TGTGCCACCACAATTAGCGGGGGACTAAACATTCAGTACTTC,CATTISGGLNIQYF
TRBD2,-,TRBV6-5,TRBJ2-7,TGTGCCAGCGGGACTCCGGGACTACCTTACGAGCAGTACTTC,CASGTPGLPYEQYF
-,-,TRBV6-5,TRBJ1-5,TGTGCCAGCAGGACTACCGGTTATAGCAATCAGCCCCAGCATTTT,CASRTTGYSNQPQHF
TRBD1,-,TRBV6-6,TRBJ1-5,TGTGCCAGCAGTTACCCTCAGGGGGGCAATCAGCCCCAGCATTTT,CASSYPQGGNQPQHF
TRBD2,-,TRBV4-3,TRBJ2-7,TGCGCCAGCAGCCAAGACGGGGGGGGCTACGAGCAGTACTTC,CASSQDGGGYEQYF
-,-,TRBV29-1,TRBJ2-5,TGCAGCGTTGGGGTCAGGAGACTAAAAGAGACCCAGTACTTC,CSVGVRRLKETQYF
-,once,TRBV7-9,TRBJ1-2,TGTGCCAGCAGCTTACAGGGGTCGGACTATGGCTACACCTTC,CASSLQGSDYGYTF
TRBD1,-,TRBV4-2,TRBJ1-2,TGTGCCAGCAGCCCAGGGGGAAACTATGGCTACACCTTC,CASSPGGNYGYTF
TRBD1,-,TRBV28,TRBJ2-5,TGTGCCAGCAGTTTACGTAGTCAGGGGGCGGGTAGAGAGACCCAGTACTTC,CASSLRSQGAGRETQYF
-,few,TRBV4-3,TRBJ1-2,TGCGCCAGCAGCCAAGATTTCGGCTATGGCTACACCTTC,CASSQDFGYGYTF
-,-,TRBV5-4,TRBJ2-5,TGTGCCAGCAGCCGGGACACAGCCATGGAGACCCAGTACTTC,CASSRDTAMETQYF
TRBD2,-,TRBV10-3,TRBJ2-1,TGTGCCATCAGTTCTAGCGGGGGGACCTACAATGAGCAGTTCTTC,CAISSSGGTYNEQFF
-,-,TRBV2,TRBJ1-1,TGTGCCAGCGGGTCGGAGGAGGGCGAAGCTTTCTTT,CASGSEEGEAFF
TRBD1,-,TRBV11-2,TRBJ2-3,TGTGCCAGCAGTTTAACAGGGGGCCCCACAGATACGCAGTATTTT,CASSLTGGPTDTQYF
-,-,TRBV9,TRBJ2-7,TGTGCCAGCAGCGTAATCCCAGGGAAGAACTACGAGCAGTACTTC,CASSVIPGKNYEQYF
-,-,TRBV28,TRBJ2-7,TGTGCCAGCAGTTCTGGCCTTTCCTACGAGCAGTACTTC,CASSSGLSYEQYF
-,-,TRBV18,TRBJ2-1,TGTGCCAGCTCACCCAAAGGCAGGGGTAATGAGCAGTTCTTC,CASSPKGRGNEQFF
TRBD2,-,TRBV5-1,TRBJ2-3,TGCGCCAGCAGCATAGGACTAGCGGGGGCCACAGATACGCAGTATTTT,CASSIGLAGATDTQYF
TRBD1,once,TRBV9,TRBJ1-2,TGTGCCAGCAGCACTGGCGTGGGACAGGGTCATGGCTACACCTTC,CASSTGVGQGHGYTF
-,once,TRBV2,TRBJ2-7,TGTGCCAGCAGTGTTCAACAGGAGAACTCCTACGAGCAGTACTTC,CASSVQQENSYEQYF
TRBD1,few,TRBV6-5,TRBJ1-2,TGTGCCAGCAGTGAGGGGGCCGACTATGGCTACACCTTC,CASSEGADYGYTF
TRBD1,-,TRBV2,TRBJ1-1,TGTGCCAGCCGTTCACAGGGGGAGTGGACTGAAGCTTTCTTT,CASRSQGEWTEAFF
-,-,TRBV7-8,TRBJ2-3,TGTGCCAGCAGGAGGGGACTTGACCGCACAGATACGCAGTATTTT,CASRRGLDRTDTQYF
TRBD1,-,TRBV4-2,TRBJ2-7,TGTGCCAGCAGCCAACCAGGACAGGACACTGAGCAGTACTTC,CASSQPGQDTEQYF
-,-,TRBV14,TRBJ1-1,TGTGCCAGCAGCCATTTTGGAACTATGAACACTGAAGCTTTCTTT,CASSHFGTMNTEAFF
-,-,TRBV18,TRBJ1-6,TGTGCCAGCTCCGGTATTACAGGGAATTCACCCCTCCACTTT,CASSGITGNSPLHF
TRBD1,-,TRBV7-9,TRBJ2-7,TGTGCCAGCAGCCTTTCCGGGACAGGGGGCAGCGAGCAGTACTTC,CASSLSGTGGSEQYF
-,once,TRBV13,TRBJ2-3,TGTGCCAGCAGCTTGGGGAGAAGCACAGATACGCAGTATTTT,CASSLGRSTDTQYF
-,-,TRBV11-3,TRBJ2-5,TGTGCCAGCAGCTTAGACAGACAAGAGACCCAGTACTTC,CASSLDRQETQYF
-,-,TRBV6-5,TRBJ2-7,TGTGCCAGCAGCCAAAATTCCTACGAGCAGTACTTC,CASSQNSYEQYF
-,-,TRBV28,TRBJ2-1,TGTGCCAGCAGTTCACAGGGTTACAATGAGCAGTTCTTC,CASSSQGYNEQFF
TRBD1,-,TRBV28,TRBJ1-2,TGTGCCAGCAGGGATTGGACAGGGGGGCATGGCTACACCTTC,CASRDWTGGHGYTF
TRBD1,-,TRBV5-4,TRBJ2-5,TGTGCCAGCAGCTTGACAGGGGAGACCCAAGAGACCCAGTACTTC,CASSLTGETQETQYF
TRBD2,-,TRBV28,TRBJ2-5,TGTGCCGGGTCGCGGGGGAGGCAGGAGACCCAGTACTTC,CAGSRGRQETQYF
-,-,TRBV6-1,TRBJ1-5,TGTGCCAGCAGTGAACTTTTTAGCAATCAGCCCCAGCATTTT,CASSELFSNQPQHF
-,-,TRBV4-3,TRBJ2-1,TGCGCCAGCAGCCCAGAGGGAGGTTTTGGAGAGCAGTTCTTC,CASSPEGGFGEQFF
TRBD1,-,TRBV29-1,TRBJ2-7,TGCAGCGTCGGTAGCGGACAGGGATCCTCCGAGCAGTACTTC,CSVGSGQGSSEQYF
-,-,TRBV30,TRBJ2-5,TGTGCCTGGAGTCACGGAGGCGACCAAGAGACCCAGTACTTC,CAWSHGGDQETQYF
TRBD1,-,TRBV29-1,TRBJ1-2,TGCAGCGTAAGAATACAGGGGGCGAGCTATGGCTACACCTTC,CSVRIQGASYGYTF
TRBD1,-,TRBV11-2,TRBJ1-2,TGTGCCAGCAGCTTAGGGACAGGCTATGGCTACACCTTC,CASSLGTGYGYTF
TRBD1,-,TRBV30,TRBJ1-1,TGTGCCTGGAGTGTTGACAGGGGGATCACTGAAGCTTTCTTT,CAWSVDRGITEAFF
-,-,TRBV28,TRBJ1-3,TGTGCCAGCAGTCCGTACAGGGTTATGTTATCTGGAAACACCATATATTTT,CASSPYRVMLSGNTIYF
TRBD1,-,TRBV18,TRBJ1-5,TGTGCCAGCTCACCCAGGGGGGTCAATCAGCCCCAGCATTTT,CASSPRGVNQPQHF
-,-,TRBV6-1,TRBJ1-2,TGTGCCAGCAGAAGGACAGAGGGCAGGAAGGGCTACACCTTC,CASRRTEGRKGYTF
TRBD2,-,TRBV27,TRBJ2-3,TGTGCCAGCATGGGGGGGGATACGCAGTATTTT,CASMGGDTQYF
TRBD1,-,TRBV4-2,TRBJ2-2,TGTGCCAGCAGGCAGGGGGCGGCCACCGGGGAGCTGTTTTTT,CASRQGAATGELFF
TRBD2,-,TRBV19,TRBJ2-3,TGTGCCAGTAGTGGCAATCCGGGACTAGCGGGGGGATCTAGCACAGATACGCAGTATTTT,CASSGNPGLAGGSSTDTQYF
-,-,TRBV4-2,TRBJ2-3,TGTGCCAGCAGCCAAGATATAACAGGGTTAATCACAGATACGCAGTATTTT,CASSQDITGLITDTQYF
-,-,TRBV7-8,TRBJ2-6,TGTGCCAGCAGCCCCGGGGGTGTCGGGGCCAACGTCCTGACTTTC,CASSPGGVGANVLTF
-,-,TRBV10-3,TRBJ2-1,TGTGCCATCGAGGCGGAGAGCTCCTACAATGAGCAGTTCTTC,CAIEAESSYNEQFF